This T cell receptor beta chain was sequenced during a study of cytomegalovirus exposure and HLA in healthy donors. This CDR3 spans 13 amino acids. PCR involved 60 Vbeta and 13 Jbeta primers. Assay used: immunoSEQ multiplex PCR; TCRdb lists only in-frame clones, some missing. The table shows 100,000 to 150,000 clones, with around three quarters occurring only once. The gene calls are TRBV21-1 and TRBJ2-3; TRBD1, the table's D call, lacks a check against the DNA. TRBV21-1 corresponds to a pseudogene. The sequencing input was PBMCs. The TCR sequence derives from a woman aged 55-70 years in good health and CMV-seropositive. The CDR3 reads CASSLTGEDTQYF. The DNA for the CDR3 is TGTGCCAGCAGCCTCACAGGGGAAGATACGCAGTATTTT.